The 26 T cell receptor beta chains below were found in one sample sequenced in a study of blood T cell repertoires in COVID-19. Sequencing was performed with immunoSEQ multiplex PCR; in TCRdb, only in-frame clones are kept and a portion is missing. The table records roughly 250,000 clones, 70% to 80% of them present only once. The sample consisted of peripheral blood. Receptors were obtained from a woman of 80 years or more with acute or convalescent COVID-19.

V gene TRBV7-9 combines with J gene TRBJ1-1; D unresolved. V was shortened by 1 base and J by 4 bases, with 10 bases between the two germline ends. Germline V gene data show CDR1 as SEHNR and CDR2 as FQNEAQ (reference sequence). The CDR3 is 14 amino acids. Written as DNA, the CDR3 is TGTGCCAGCAGCTTAGAGATGGCGGGCACTGAAGCTTTCTTT. Translation gives CASSLEMAGTEAFF.

The CDR3 DNA reads TGTGCCAGCAGCCTCAACTCGGGAGGGCCCCGGAATGAGCAGTTCTTC. Translation: CASSLNSGGPRNEQFF. V and J are TRBV4-2 and TRBJ2-1, with 8 bases lining up with TRBD2. The CDR3 contains 16 residues. The V segment lost 4 bases and the J segment 7 bases; nucleotides outside the gene matches: 12. CDR1 and CDR2 (germline): LGHNA, YNFKEQ.

The chain combines TRBV7-9 with TRBJ1-2; the D gene is possibly TRBD1 (6 bases). Germline V gives CDR1 SEHNR, CDR2 FQNEAQ (reference sequence). Trimming removed 5 bases from V and 7 bases from J, with 14 bases in between. This CDR3 comprises 13 residues. CDR3 protein: CASSKDRIPGYTF. In DNA, the CDR3 is TGTGCCAGCAGCAAAGACAGGATCCCTGGCTACACCTTC.

This clone has only a few counts. This chain connects TRBV11-3 to TRBJ2-1; TRBD1 matches 8 bases. This CDR3 comprises 15 residues. With V trimmed by 3 bases and J by 3 bases, 4 bases remained unmatched. CDR1 SGHNT and CDR2 YENEEA come from the germline V gene. The DNA for the CDR3 is TGTGCCAGCAGCTTTGGACAGGGAAACTACAATGAGCAGTTCTTC. It is translated as CASSFGQGNYNEQFF.

DNA of the CDR3: TGTGCCAGCTCACCACCGACTTTTCAAGAGACCCAGTACTTC. Translated: CASSPPTFQETQYF. The genes are TRBV18 and TRBJ2-5; D remains ambiguous. Germline V CDR1 and CDR2: KGHSH, LQKENI. The CDR3 covers 14 residues. With 0 bases removed from V and 2 bases from J, the gap between germline ends came to 7 bases.

This clone came up once. The chain links TRBV4-2 to TRBJ1-3; no reliable D call. Trimming took off 4 bases at V and 3 bases at J, with 13 bases between the two ends. The CDR3 covers 15 residues. Germline assignment: CDR1 LGHNA and CDR2 YNFKEQ. The CDR3 DNA reads as TGTGCCAGCAGCCTCCCCGGGTTCAATGGAAACACCATATATTTT. Protein: CASSLPGFNGNTIYF.

This clone was detected once. The chain carries TRBV5-1 and TRBJ2-1, with 8 bases fitting TRBD1. Germline V gene data show CDR1 as SGHRS and CDR2 as YFSETQ. V was clipped by 1 base and J by 8 bases; unmatched bases: 8. The CDR3 extends over 15 amino acids. In nucleotides, the CDR3 is TGCGCCAGCAGCTTGCAGGGGGCGCATAGGGATGAGCAGTTCTTC. Translated, it gives CASSLQGAHRDEQFF.

The V gene is TRBV15, the J gene TRBJ1-1; TRBD1 agrees at 7 bases. The CDR3 is 14 residues long. Losses at the gene ends were 8 bases for V and 1 base for J; bases not matched to a gene: 7. Germline lookup yields CDR1 LNHNV and CDR2 YYDKDF (reference sequence). The CDR3 sequence is CATSRTGQNTEAFF. CDR3 DNA sequence: TGTGCCACCTCCCGGACAGGACAGAACACTGAAGCTTTCTTT.

The chain combines TRBV6-5 with TRBJ2-6; D is undetermined. The CDR3 consists of 14 residues. Trimming pared 5 bases from V and 2 bases from J, leaving 7 bases between. Germline V gene data show CDR1 as MNHEY and CDR2 as SVGAGI. For the CDR3, the DNA is TGTGCCAGCAGTCCTGCTACTGGGGCCAACGTCCTGACTTTC. It encodes CASSPATGANVLTF.

In this sample, this clone turned up a few times. This sample also contains other DNA sequences that code for the same CDR3. The genes are TRBV6-5 and TRBJ2-3; the D is unclear. Germline V gene sequence: CDR1 MNHEY, CDR2 SVGAGI. This CDR3 contains 14 residues. V was trimmed by 2 bases and J by 0 bases, leaving 6 bases between them. CDR3 sequence: CASSYRVSTDTQYF. The CDR3 DNA follows: TGTGCCAGCAGTTACCGGGTGAGCACAGATACGCAGTATTTT.

CDR3 amino acids: CASSLTGPTYEQYF. The DNA for the CDR3 is TGTGCCAGCAGTTTGACAGGCCCAACCTACGAGCAGTACTTC. The chain employs TRBV28 and TRBJ2-7, with D perhaps TRBD1 (6 bases). Per the germline V gene, CDR1 is MDHEN and CDR2 is SYDVKM. Trimming shortened V by 3 bases and J by 2 bases, and 11 bases separated the two germline ends. The CDR3 sequence is 14 residues long.

In this sample, this clone is medium-sized. The chain has TRBV30 and TRBJ2-7; 12 bases line up with TRBD1. Trimming at V came to 2 bases and at J to 7 bases, leaving 6 bases not matched to a gene. This CDR3 contains 14 residues. Germline-derived CDR1 and CDR2 are GTSNPN and SVGIG (reference sequence). In nucleotides, the CDR3 is TGTGCCTGGAGTTGGGGACAGGGGGCTAGGGAGCAGTACTTC. Its translation is CAWSWGQGAREQYF.

This rearrangement joins TRBV6-1 to TRBJ1-5; TRBD1 might be the D (6 bases). V was shortened by 8 bases and J by 4 bases, with 15 bases between the two germline ends. Germline values: CDR1 MNHNS, CDR2 SASEGT. The CDR3 consists of 14 residues. CDR3 residues: CASGRDMSNQPQHF. CDR3 coding DNA: TGTGCCAGCGGTAGGGACATGTCTAATCAGCCCCAGCATTTT.

The chain couples TRBV2 to TRBJ1-1; unclear D gene. V lost 2 bases, J lost 0 bases, and 7 bases lay in between. CDR1 is SNHLY and CDR2 is FYNNEI in the germline V gene. The CDR3 loop spans 14 amino acids. CDR3 residues: CASSESRLNTEAFF. The CDR3 DNA reads TGTGCCAGCAGTGAATCCAGGTTGAACACTGAAGCTTTCTTT.

The V and J genes are TRBV6-6 and TRBJ1-1; 7 nucleotides line up with TRBD1. The CDR3 loop spans 14 amino acids. Germline CDR1 and CDR2: MNHNY and SVGAGI (reference sequence). Trimming at V came to 2 bases and at J to 11 bases, leaving 11 bases not matched to a gene. This chain's CDR3 is CASSYQHGQVGAFF. The CDR3, as DNA: TGTGCCAGCAGTTACCAACACGGACAGGTAGGGGCTTTCTTT.

V is TRBV6-5 and J is TRBJ1-1, with D possibly being TRBD1 (5 bases). The germline CDR1 and CDR2 sequences are MNHEY and SVGAGI. V was cut by 0 bases and J by 12 bases, with 11 bases left in between. CDR3 length: 12 amino acids. The CDR3 sequence is CASSYSEGRSFF. For the CDR3, the DNA is TGTGCCAGCAGTTACTCGGAGGGGAGGTCTTTCTTT.

The chain employs TRBV7-2 and TRBJ2-7; a weak D match, TRBD1 (6 bases). V dropped 5 bases and J dropped 4 bases, with 21 bases sitting between them. The CDR3 spans 16 residues. CDR1 is SGHTA, CDR2 FQGNSA, per germline. The CDR3 spells CASSPDSNRQAYEQYF. The CDR3 DNA reads TGTGCCAGCAGCCCGGACAGCAATCGACAAGCTTACGAGCAGTACTTC.

This chain joins TRBV6-6 and TRBJ1-5, with D perhaps matching TRBD1 (5 bases). The length of the CDR3 is 14 residues. Trimming removed 2 bases at V and 3 bases at J, with 8 bases between. Germline-derived CDR1 and CDR2 are MNHNY and SVGAGI (reference sequence). The CDR3, as DNA: TGTGCCAGCAGTTACGACAGCCCCAATCAGCCCCAGCATTTT. This encodes CASSYDSPNQPQHF.

The chain has TRBV6-6 and TRBJ2-7, with D unclear. The CDR3 spans 11 residues. In germline, CDR1 is MNHNY, CDR2 SVGAGI (reference sequence). With 4 bases removed from V and 6 bases from J, the gap between germline ends came to 7 bases. The CDR3 loop reads CASSSSREQYF. CDR3 nucleotide sequence: TGTGCCAGCAGTTCCAGTCGCGAGCAGTACTTC.

The rearrangement joins TRBV5-6 to TRBJ1-4, with D hard to call. There are 16 residues in the CDR3. Germline CDR1 reads SGHDT; CDR2 reads YYEEEE. The V and J ends lost 1 base and 7 bases respectively, with 17 bases between them. CDR3 bases: TGTGCCAGCAGCTTGTCCTTTGGGCAGATCTCTGAAAAACTGTTTTTT. This gives the protein CASSLSFGQISEKLFF. The full variable domain, rest sourced from reference TRBV5-6 and TRBJ1-4, is DAGVTQSPTHLIKTRGQQVTLRCSPKSGHDTVSWYQQALGQGPQFIFQYYEEEERQRGNFPDRFSGHQFPNYSSELNVNALLLGDSALYLCASSLSFGQISEKLFFGSGTQLSVL.

The table lists this clone with many counts. V gene TRBV6-2 or TRBV6-3 combines with J gene TRBJ2-5; 12 nucleotides agree with TRBD2. The CDR3 totals 19 residues. Germline assignment: CDR1 MNHEY and CDR2 SVGEGT. The ends lost 4 bases at V and 4 bases at J; junction bases unmatched: 16. The CDR3 DNA reads as TGTGCCAGCAGTTGGGGGCTTTGGGCTAGCGGGAGGGCCGGAGAGACCCAGTACTTC. Translation: CASSWGLWASGRAGETQYF.

The chain has TRBV16 and TRBJ1-1, with TRBD1 matching over 9 bases. Germline CDR1 and CDR2: KGHSY and FQNENV. J gave up 1 base and V 2 bases, and 8 bases lay outside the gene matches. The length of the CDR3 is 17 residues. The CDR3 region is CASSQQDRGGKNTEAFF. DNA for the CDR3: TGTGCCAGCAGCCAACAGGACAGGGGCGGTAAGAACACTGAAGCTTTCTTT.

The chain recombines TRBV19 with TRBJ2-7, with 7 bases matching TRBD1. V lost 6 bases, J lost 2 bases, and 7 bases stayed unmatched. This CDR3 is 14 amino acids long. The germline CDR1 and CDR2 sequences are LNHDA and SQIVND (reference sequence). CDR3 coding DNA: TGTGCCAGTAGCAATCCAACAGGGGCCTACGAGCAGTACTTC. This translates into CASSNPTGAYEQYF.

This clone was seen a single time. This rearrangement joins TRBV3-1 (or the pseudogene TRBV3-2) to TRBJ2-3; D is unresolved. The CDR3 has 20 amino acids. V lost 0 bases to trimming and J lost 6 bases, with 28 bases between them. CDR1 and CDR2 (germline): LGHDT, YNNKEL (reference sequence). The CDR3 loop is CASSQDSALVSLLRRDTQYF. The CDR3 nucleotides read TGTGCCAGCAGCCAAGATTCCGCTTTGGTTAGTTTACTCCGCCGGGATACGCAGTATTTT.

The chain links TRBV7-9 to TRBJ1-2, with TRBD1 as a possible D gene (5 bases). The V end lost 7 bases, the J end lost 0 bases, and 15 bases lay between the germline ends. The CDR3 loop spans 15 amino acids. Germline CDR1 is SEHNR and CDR2 is FQNEAQ (reference sequence). The CDR3 nucleotides read TGTGCCAGCACCCTCAGGGAAACGCCTAACTATGGCTACACCTTC. It codes for CASTLRETPNYGYTF.

In this sample, this clone turned up a few times. The chain carries TRBV20-1 and TRBJ2-3, with D possibly being TRBD1 (5 bases). CDR1 and CDR2 (germline): DFQATT, SNEGSKA (reference sequence). This CDR3 has 16 residues. Trimming removed 3 bases from V and 2 bases from J, with 18 bases in between. In DNA form, the CDR3 reads TGCAGTGCTAGTGCCTCACAGGTCTCGACCACAGATACGCAGTATTTT. Translated, it gives CSASASQVSTTDTQYF.